What follows are 4 T cell receptor beta chains derived from one specimen sequenced in a study of blood T cell repertoires in COVID-19. The repertoire was sequenced with immunoSEQ multiplex PCR; TCRdb's copy has only in-frame clones and lacks some. The table shows 260,000 or so clones, with 88% occurring only once. The sequenced sample consisted of peripheral blood. The receptors shown here come from a human donor in a cohort sampled during active COVID-19.

The V call is TRBV28, the J call TRBJ1-5, with D possibly matching TRBD1 (5 bases). This CDR3 spans 15 amino acids. Looked up from germline, CDR1 is MDHEN and CDR2 is SYDVKM. V was cut by 5 bases and J by 0 bases, with 11 bases left in between. DNA for the CDR3: TGTGCCAGCAGTCAACAGGATTATAGCAATCAGCCCCAGCATTTT. As protein: CASSQQDYSNQPQHF. Combining the CDR3 with reference TRBV28 and TRBJ1-5 gives the whole variable domain DVKVTQSSRYLVKRTGEKVFLECVQDMDHENMFWYRQDPGLGLRLIYFSYDVKMKEKGDIPEGYSVSREKKERFSLILESASTNQTSMYLCASSQQDYSNQPQHFGDGTRLSIL.

The rearrangement joins TRBV15 to TRBJ1-4, with a tentative D call TRBD1 (5 bases). The CDR3 totals 17 residues. CDR1 LNHNV and CDR2 YYDKDF come from the germline V gene (reference sequence). Trimming removed 3 bases at V and 5 bases at J, with 19 bases between. CDR3 region: CATSRTNGRGVNEKLFF. Written as DNA, the CDR3 is TGTGCCACCAGCAGGACAAACGGACGGGGGGTAAATGAAAAACTGTTTTTT.

The CDR3 spells CASSQVNLVSHTEAFF. CDR3 nucleotides: TGCGCCAGCAGCCAAGTTAATCTGGTCAGTCACACTGAAGCTTTCTTT. The V gene is TRBV4-1, the J gene TRBJ1-1; D uncertain. V was trimmed by 1 base and J by 3 bases, leaving 15 bases between them. CDR1 is MGHRA, CDR2 YSYEKL, per germline. CDR3 length equals 16 residues.

The gene calls are TRBV28 and TRBJ2-7, with D perhaps matching TRBD1 (5 bases). V was cut by 9 bases and J by 2 bases, with 11 bases left in between. CDR1 is MDHEN, CDR2 SYDVKM, per germline. This CDR3 is 12 amino acids long. CDR3: CASTGATYEQYF. In nucleotides, the CDR3 is TGTGCCAGTACAGGAGCGACCTACGAGCAGTACTTC.